The rows below give T cell receptor beta chains drawn from one sample of a study of beta chain features in type 1 diabetes. Produced via immunoSEQ multiplex PCR; TCRdb's table is partial and in-frame only. The profile shows hundreds of thousands of clones, 15% to 18% of them singletons. The sequenced sample consisted of naive CD4+ T cells from blood. The source of these receptors is a man aged 18-30 years in good health. Both conserved end residues are part of each CDR3. D genes are given only for firm matches. Clone size is shown for a subset of rows, as once, few, many or a class of expanded clone.

cdr3_aa cdr3_nt d_call clone_size j_call v_call
CASSERDITYEQYF TGTGCCAGCAGTGAGAGGGACATAACCTACGAGCAGTACTTC . . TRBJ2-7 TRBV2
CASKPAGGDTQYF TGTGCCAGCAAACCAGCGGGAGGGGATACGCAGTATTTT TRBD2 . TRBJ2-3 TRBV7-9
CASRSNVGVQETQYF TGTGCTAGCAGATCCAATGTCGGAGTCCAAGAGACCCAGTACTTC . few TRBJ2-5 TRBV7-7
CASSVLLLSKVNTQYF TGTGCCAGCAGCGTCTTGCTTCTCAGTAAGGTTAATACGCAGTATTTT . few TRBJ2-3 TRBV7-2
CASSLDGASRGGYTF TGTGCCAGCAGCTTGGACGGGGCGTCGAGAGGGGGCTACACCTTC . . TRBJ1-2 TRBV5-4
CASSLQTSAETQYF TGTGCCAGCAGCTTGCAGACTAGCGCAGAGACCCAGTACTTC TRBD2 . TRBJ2-5 TRBV7-2
CASSWGGPAKNIQYF TGTGCCAGCAGCTGGGGGGGTCCGGCCAAAAACATTCAGTACTTC TRBD2 . TRBJ2-4 TRBV11-2
CASSRWGQGRRPQHF TGCGCCAGCAGTCGCTGGGGACAGGGGAGAAGGCCCCAGCATTTT TRBD1 few TRBJ1-5 TRBV23-1
CASSLTGSPYEQYF TGTGCCAGCAGTTTAACAGGGAGTCCCTACGAGCAGTACTTC . . TRBJ2-7 TRBV28
CASSPTLDSSPGQYF TGTGCCAGCAGCCCAACCCTCGACAGTTCCCCCGGGCAGTACTTC . . TRBJ2-7 TRBV9
CAWILGVQNGYTF TGTGCCTGGATCCTTGGTGTCCAGAATGGCTACACCTTC . . TRBJ1-2 TRBV30
CASSRTVGTNEKLFF TGTGCCAGCAGCCGCACGGTTGGGACTAATGAAAAACTGTTTTTT . . TRBJ1-4 TRBV27
CASSFTGTIPTDTQYF TGTGCCAGCAGCTTCACCGGGACAATCCCAACAGATACGCAGTATTTT . . TRBJ2-3 TRBV7-3
CAISGQGRNQPQHF TGTGCCATCAGTGGACAGGGCCGCAATCAGCCCCAGCATTTT TRBD1 few TRBJ1-5 TRBV10-3
CASSSDRGYNSPLHF TGTGCCAGCAGTTCGGACAGAGGGTATAATTCACCCCTCCACTTT . . TRBJ1-6 TRBV27
CASSFTGNSYEQYF TGTGCCAGCAGTTTCACAGGGAATTCCTACGAGCAGTACTTC . . TRBJ2-7 TRBV27
CASSLQAGGAETQYF TGTGCCAGCAGCTTACAGGCCGGGGGGGCGGAGACCCAGTACTTC TRBD2 . TRBJ2-5 TRBV7-2
CASSQIRGNEQYF TGTGCCAGCAGCCAAATCAGGGGTAACGAGCAGTACTTC . few TRBJ2-7 TRBV7-2
CASSENRRRSTDTQYF TGTGCCAGCAGTGAAAATAGGAGGAGAAGTACAGATACGCAGTATTTT . few TRBJ2-3 TRBV6-1
CASSFGGGSDEKLFF TGTGCCAGCAGCTTTGGGGGCGGAAGCGATGAAAAACTGTTTTTT . few TRBJ1-4 TRBV5-4
CASSVTSGANVLTF TGCGCCAGCAGCGTCACCTCTGGGGCCAACGTCCTGACTTTC . . TRBJ2-6 TRBV5-1
CASSGQAPWDYGYTF TGTGCCAGCAGCGGACAGGCCCCTTGGGACTATGGCTACACCTTC TRBD1 . TRBJ1-2 TRBV14
CAISESNRAGNTIYF TGTGCCATCAGTGAGTCCAACAGAGCTGGAAACACCATATATTTT . . TRBJ1-3 TRBV10-3
CASSLVIGTGEQQYF TGTGCCAGCAGCTTAGTCATAGGGACAGGGGAACAGCAGTACTTC TRBD1 . TRBJ2-5 TRBV5-5
CASSPGSEGPREQYF TGCGCCAGCAGTCCAGGGTCCGAGGGCCCCCGGGAGCAGTACTTC . few TRBJ2-7 TRBV5-1
CASSLGPAPGANVLTF TGTGCCAGCAGCTTAGGGCCTGCCCCTGGGGCCAACGTCCTGACTTTC . . TRBJ2-6 TRBV11-3
CASSVAHTVSYEQYF TGTGCCAGCAGCGTGGCCCACACGGTGTCCTACGAGCAGTACTTC . . TRBJ2-7 TRBV6-5
CASSSRDRGHEQYF TGTGCCAGCAGCTCCCGGGACAGGGGGCACGAGCAGTACTTC TRBD1 . TRBJ2-7 TRBV11-3
CASSTWGRGPRAQETQYF TGCGCCAGCAGCACCTGGGGCAGGGGCCCCCGTGCCCAAGAGACCCAGTACTTC . . TRBJ2-5 TRBV4-1
CASSKNRDLLDTEAFF TGTGCCAGCAGTAAAAACAGGGATTTGTTGGACACTGAAGCTTTCTTT . few TRBJ1-1 TRBV7-9
CASSGTGGLQETQYF TGTGCCAGCTCGGGGACAGGGGGCCTCCAAGAGACCCAGTACTTC TRBD1 few TRBJ2-5 TRBV19
CASSPPAGGPDTEAFF TGTGCCAGCTCACCACCAGCGGGGGGGCCGGACACTGAAGCTTTCTTT . . TRBJ1-1 TRBV18
CASRVQGFTDTQYF TGTGCCAGCAGGGTCCAGGGATTCACAGATACGCAGTATTTT . . TRBJ2-3 TRBV2
CAISASWDSNEKLFF TGTGCCATCAGTGCGTCGTGGGACAGTAATGAAAAACTGTTTTTT TRBD1 . TRBJ1-4 TRBV10-3
CSVAPGTGWETQYF TGCAGCGTAGCGCCCGGGACAGGGTGGGAGACCCAGTACTTC TRBD1 . TRBJ2-5 TRBV29-1